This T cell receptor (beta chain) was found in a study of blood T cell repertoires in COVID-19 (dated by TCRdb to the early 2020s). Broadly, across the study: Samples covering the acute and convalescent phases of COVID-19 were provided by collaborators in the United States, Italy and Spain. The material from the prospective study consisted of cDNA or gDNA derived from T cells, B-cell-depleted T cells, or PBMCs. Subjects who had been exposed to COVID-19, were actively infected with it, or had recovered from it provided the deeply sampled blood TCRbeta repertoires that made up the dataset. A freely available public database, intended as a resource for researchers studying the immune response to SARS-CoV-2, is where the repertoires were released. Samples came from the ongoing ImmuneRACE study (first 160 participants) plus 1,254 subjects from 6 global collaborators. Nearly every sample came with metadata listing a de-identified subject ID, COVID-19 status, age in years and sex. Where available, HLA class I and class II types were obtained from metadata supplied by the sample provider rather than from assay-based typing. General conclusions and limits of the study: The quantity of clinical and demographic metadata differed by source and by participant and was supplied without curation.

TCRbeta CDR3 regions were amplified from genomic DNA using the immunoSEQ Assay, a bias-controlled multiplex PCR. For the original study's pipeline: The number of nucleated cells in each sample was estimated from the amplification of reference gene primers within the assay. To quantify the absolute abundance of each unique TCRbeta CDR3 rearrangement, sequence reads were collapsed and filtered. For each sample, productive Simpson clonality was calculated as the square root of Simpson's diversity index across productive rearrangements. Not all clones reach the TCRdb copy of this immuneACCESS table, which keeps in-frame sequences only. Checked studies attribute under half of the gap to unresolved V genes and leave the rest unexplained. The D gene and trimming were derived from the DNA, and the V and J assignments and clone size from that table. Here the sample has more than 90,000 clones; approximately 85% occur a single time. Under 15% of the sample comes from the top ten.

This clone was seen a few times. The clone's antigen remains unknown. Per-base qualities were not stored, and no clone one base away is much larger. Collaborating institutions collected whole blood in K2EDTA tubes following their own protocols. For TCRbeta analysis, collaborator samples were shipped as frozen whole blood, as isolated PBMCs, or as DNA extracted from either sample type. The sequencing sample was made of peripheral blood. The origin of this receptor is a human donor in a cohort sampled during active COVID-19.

The CDR3 reads as follows: CASSDWHRGTLYEQYF. The nucleotides read TGTGCCAGCAGTGATTGGCATCGTGGGACTCTGTACGAGCAGTACTTC. The receptor chain draws on TRBV6-1 and TRBJ2-7; a tentative D match to TRBD2 spans 6 bases. V loses 3 bases of germline sequence and J loses 4 bases, and the interval between the two ends is 19 bases. The germline V gene encodes CDR1 MNHNS and CDR2 SASEGT. Its CDR3 holds 16 amino acids, cysteine through phenylalanine. Only the CDR3 portion is preserved as DNA: 48 bases, with reading frame beginning at the first base.